Listed below are T cell receptor beta chains from one sample, sequenced in a study of shared clonotypes between healthy human individuals. Clones were read by immunoSEQ multiplex PCR, and TCRdb kept only the in-frame ones, dropping some. The table records about 2,200,000 clones, roughly 91% of them present only once. The sequenced sample was naive CD8+ T cells from PBMCs. The origin of the receptors is a man younger than 35 in good health. Some clones in this sample may be carry-over from other donors' samples. CDR3s include the opening cysteine and the closing phenylalanine or tryptophan. Rows give clone size only sometimes, using once, few, many, or a class for an expanded clone.

>TRBV4-3|TRBJ2-5|.
CASSHGGRETQYF
>TRBV19|TRBJ1-5|once
CASRVTGTENQPQHF
>TRBV4-3|TRBJ1-2|.
CASSQDQGRRANYGYTF
>TRBV2|TRBJ1-5|.
CASSDGARGVSSNQPQHF
>TRBV30|TRBJ2-3|.
CACTKRREARDTQYF
>TRBV9|TRBJ1-1|.
CASSPGLMNTEAFF
>TRBV9|TRBJ2-3|.
CASSVEGSVADTQYF
>TRBV9|TRBJ2-3|once
CASSVGRTSIDTQYF
>TRBV5-1|TRBJ1-2|.
CASSRPSVPPSGTHTNYGYTF
>TRBV6-5|TRBJ2-5|.
CASSALDSGQYF
>TRBV6-1|TRBJ1-4|once
CASTSPGQIDEKLFF
>TRBV6-6|TRBJ1-5|.
CASSYGQGFWSQHF
>TRBV4-3|TRBJ1-4|.
CASSQATRGRNEKLFF
>TRBV10-3|TRBJ2-3|.
CAISEEGLAGSSTDTQYF
>TRBV28|TRBJ2-5|.
CASSFTQVAVETQYF
>TRBV11-2|TRBJ2-5|.
CASSNRQENQETQYF
>TRBV7-9|TRBJ1-5|once
CASSFGTGEDQPQHF
>TRBV6-5|TRBJ1-2|.
CASSYTSETDYGYTF